This T cell receptor (beta chain) is from a study of T cell clonality in common variable immunodeficiency. General study findings and limits: Links between repertoire features and CVID complications were heterogeneity-limited. Common variable immunodeficiency TCR beta sequences reportedly had fewer deletions and N-nucleotide insertions. Fewer TCRbeta clones were shared among CVID subjects than controls.

Judged by frequency, this clone is medium-sized (0.01 to 0.1%). The antigen is not known. The read ends 3 residues early relative to the CDR3; the germline J gene fills the gap. Germline CDR1 is LNHNV and CDR2 is YYDKDF (reference sequence). The V and J ends lost 0 bases and 5 bases respectively, with 10 bases between them. This CDR3 region has 14 residues. CVID and control samples used equivalent genomic DNA input. Repertoires were generated with immunoSEQ multiplex PCR, while TCRdb's copy carries only in-frame clones and drops some. The sample spans several thousand clones; the ten largest clones claim roughly 3.5%.

The specimen sequenced was peripheral blood mononuclear cells. The chain joins TRBV15 to TRBJ2-5; no clear D. The TCR comes from a human donor with common variable immunodeficiency. This CDR3 reads CATSRDRVQETQYF. Incomplete CDR3 DNA: TGTGCCACCAGCAGAGATAGGGTACAGGAGACC.